The entry below describes one TCR beta chain. The conserved phenylalanine or tryptophan normally closing the CDR3 is absent here, so this likely arose from a read error. It is unclear where the CDR3 begins or ends on the DNA, so no DNA is shown, and the CDR3 is as TCRdb lists it. The data were taken from a study of breast tumors, draining lymph nodes, adjacent tissues. From the multiplex PCR reads, TCRdb called clonotypes with MiXCR, one entry per CDR3 protein. Altogether 170,000 or so distinct CDR3 sequences are present, roughly a third being singletons, with the ten largest covering 4.3%. Axillary draining lymph nodes of breast cancer patients supplied the node samples. The germline V gene has CDR1 SGHVS and CDR2 FQNEAQ. The CDR3 contains 8 residues when both ends are counted.

Material for sequencing was axillary lymph node tissue. This receptor was identified in a female donor with breast cancer. Some clones in this sample may be carry-over from other donors' samples. The chain uses TRBV7-8 and TRBJ2-6. This chain's CDR3 is CASSPRTS.